This T cell receptor beta chain was sequenced in a study of memory CD4+ T cells and cytomegalovirus serostatus. TCRdb's copy holds only in-frame clones and misses some; the assay was immunoSEQ multiplex PCR. The sample carries about 57,000 clones, roughly 80% recorded once. Single viable CD3+CD4+CD8-CD45RO+ cells were sorted as the memory CD4+ T cells. CD4+ T cells were isolated by positive magnetic selection. CDR1 is SGHTA, CDR2 FQGTGA, per germline. The germline V and J ends were trimmed by 5 bases and 2 bases, with 16 bases remaining between them. The CDR3 sequence is 15 residues long. This clone has a handful of counts.

This chain connects TRBV7-3 to TRBJ2-7; D might be TRBD2 (5 bases). This TCR was sampled from an adult in good health and CMV-seronegative. The sample was memory CD4+ T cells from blood. CDR3 DNA sequence: TGTGCCAGCAGCCAGGACGGGAACCCGACCTACGAGCAGTACTTC. Residues: CASSQDGNPTYEQYF.